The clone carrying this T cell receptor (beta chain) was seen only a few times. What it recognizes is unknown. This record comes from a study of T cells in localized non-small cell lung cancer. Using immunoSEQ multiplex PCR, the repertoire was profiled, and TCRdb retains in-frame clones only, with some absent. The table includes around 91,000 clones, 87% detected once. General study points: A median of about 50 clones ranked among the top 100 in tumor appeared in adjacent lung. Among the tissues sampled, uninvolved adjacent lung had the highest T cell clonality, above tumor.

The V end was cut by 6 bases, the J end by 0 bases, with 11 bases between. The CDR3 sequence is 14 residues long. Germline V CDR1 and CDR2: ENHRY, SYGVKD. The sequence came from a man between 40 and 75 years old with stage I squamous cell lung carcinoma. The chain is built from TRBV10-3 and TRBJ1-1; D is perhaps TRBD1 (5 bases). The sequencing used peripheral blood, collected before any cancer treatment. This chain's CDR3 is CAIRGGLMNTEAFF. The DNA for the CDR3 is TGTGCCATCAGGGGGGGACTAATGAACACTGAAGCTTTCTTT.